What follows are 18 T cell receptor beta chains derived from one specimen sequenced in a study of blood T cell repertoires in COVID-19. Assay used: immunoSEQ multiplex PCR; TCRdb lists only in-frame clones, some missing. This repertoire shows 140,000 or so clones, 80% to 90% found once; its top ten account for 2.5% to 3.5%. Input material: peripheral blood. All receptors come from a woman in her fifties or sixties with active COVID-19.

The CDR3 reads CASSLSSGRTDTQYF. Here the CDR3 DNA reads TGTGCCAGCAGCTTATCTAGCGGGAGAACAGATACGCAGTATTTT. This chain links TRBV7-2 with TRBJ2-3; 10 bases map to TRBD2. The junction had 2 bases not matched to a gene; V was cut back by 2 bases and J by 3 bases. Germline CDR1 is SGHTA and CDR2 is FQGNSA. The CDR3 sequence is 15 residues long.

The CDR3 protein is CASSLPQGNAYGYTF. The CDR3 region has the DNA TGCGCCAGCAGCTTACCTCAGGGTAACGCCTATGGCTACACCTTC. The chain couples TRBV5-1 to TRBJ1-2; D perhaps matches TRBD1 (5 bases). V lost 2 bases and J 4 bases, leaving 15 bases between the germline ends. This CDR3 contains 15 residues. CDR1 is SGHRS and CDR2 is YFSETQ in the germline V gene.

This sequence joins TRBV5-1 and TRBJ2-5, with 7 bases lining up with TRBD2. In germline, CDR1 is SGHRS, CDR2 YFSETQ. This CDR3 contains 17 residues. Unmatched junction bases numbered 19, after V lost 6 bases and J lost 5 bases. The CDR3, as DNA: TGCGCCAGCAAGGACACCGCCGGTAGCGGGCCTTCGGAGACCCAGTACTTC. It codes for CASKDTAGSGPSETQYF. Complete variable domain (other parts from reference TRBV5-1 and TRBJ2-5): KAGVTQTPRYLIKTRGQQVTLSCSPISGHRSVSWYQQTPGQGLQFLFEYFSETQRNKGNFPGRFSGRQFSNSRSEMNVSTLELGDSALYLCASKDTAGSGPSETQYFGPGTRLLVL.

This rearrangement joins TRBV11-2 to TRBJ2-1; D is possibly TRBD2 (6 bases). The V end lost 6 bases, the J end lost 4 bases, and 16 bases lay between the germline ends. CDR1 SGHAT and CDR2 FQNNGV come from the germline V gene. The CDR3 is 15 amino acids. CDR3 in amino acids: CASRHRDWGYNEQFF. CDR3 nucleotides: TGTGCCAGCAGACACCGGGACTGGGGATACAATGAGCAGTTCTTC.

The CDR3 region is CASSVGPSRSSYNSPLHF. The CDR3 bases are TGTGCCAGCAGCGTTGGCCCCTCGAGGAGCTCCTATAATTCACCCCTCCACTTT. The V and J genes are TRBV9 and TRBJ1-6; D is uncertain. The ends were cut back, 2 bases at V and 0 bases at J, with 15 bases in the middle. This CDR3 contains 18 residues. CDR1 is SGDLS and CDR2 is YYNGEE in the germline V gene. Together with reference TRBV9 and TRBJ1-6, the CDR3 gives the full variable domain: DSGVTQTPKHLITATGQRVTLRCSPRSGDLSVYWYQQSLDQGLQFLIQYYNGEERAKGNILERFSAQQFPDLHSELNLSSLELGDSALYFCASSVGPSRSSYNSPLHFGNGTRLTVT.

The chain carries TRBV11-2 and TRBJ2-1, with 9 positions matching TRBD2. Germline V gene lookup returns CDR1 SGHAT and CDR2 FQNNGV. The CDR3 runs 16 residues. J lost 10 bases, V lost 6 bases, and 16 bases had no gene match. The CDR3 DNA is TGTGCCAGCAGTCCGGCGGGCACTAGCGGGCTTGGGGAGCAGTTCTTC. Encoded protein: CASSPAGTSGLGEQFF. The full variable domain, rest sourced from reference TRBV11-2 and TRBJ2-1, is EAGVAQSPRYKIIEKRQSVAFWCNPISGHATLYWYQQILGQGPKLLIQFQNNGVVDDSQLPKDRFSAERLKGVDSTLKIQPAKLEDSAVYLCASSPAGTSGLGEQFFGPGTRLTVL.

The chain is built from TRBV2 and TRBJ1-4; 9 bases map to TRBD1. CDR1 and CDR2 from the germline V gene are SNHLY and FYNNEI. The junction had 3 bases not matched to a gene; V was cut back by 2 bases and J by 5 bases. The CDR3 runs 15 residues. The chain's CDR3 is CASSERGTGNEKLFF. Here the CDR3 DNA reads TGTGCCAGCAGTGAAAGAGGGACAGGGAATGAAAAACTGTTTTTT.

CDR3 loop: CASRSPGWGTEAFF. CDR3 bases: TGTGCCAGCAGGAGCCCAGGGTGGGGCACTGAAGCTTTCTTT. This chain joins TRBV5-4 and TRBJ1-1; D may be TRBD1 (5 bases). CDR3 length: 14 amino acids. Per germline, CDR1 SGHNT and CDR2 YYREEE (reference sequence). Trimming left V 5 bases short and J 4 bases short, with 15 bases between. Combining the CDR3 with reference TRBV5-4 and TRBJ1-1 gives the whole variable domain ETGVTQSPTHLIKTRGQQVTLRCSSQSGHNTVSWYQQALGQGPQFIFQYYREEENGRGNFPPRFSGLQFPNYSSELNVNALELDDSALYLCASRSPGWGTEAFFGQGTRLTVV.

This chain uses TRBV27 with TRBJ2-7, with 7 bases lining up with TRBD2. The CDR3 spans 14 residues. Germline CDR1 and CDR2: MNHEY and SMNVEV (reference sequence). V dropped 2 bases and J dropped 2; count of bases not matched to a gene: 3. CDR3 region: CASSLVGGTYEQYF. DNA for the CDR3: TGTGCCAGCAGTTTAGTCGGGGGGACCTACGAGCAGTACTTC.

V usage is TRBV2 and J usage is TRBJ1-2, with unresolved D. V lost 3 bases to trimming and J lost 2 bases, with 13 bases between them. The CDR3 spans 15 residues. The germline gives CDR1 SNHLY, CDR2 FYNNEI. In DNA form, the CDR3 reads TGTGCCAGCAGTGAGTTGGTTGGGGAGAACTATGGCTACACCTTC. It yields the protein CASSELVGENYGYTF.

This sequence joins TRBV19 and TRBJ2-3; D might be TRBD2 (6 bases). In germline, CDR1 is LNHDA, CDR2 SQIVND (reference sequence). With 5 bases removed from V and 4 bases from J, the gap between germline ends came to 13 bases. The CDR3 covers 14 residues. CDR3 sequence reads: CASSSWRVPDTQYF. CDR3 sequence (DNA): TGTGCCAGTAGTTCGTGGAGGGTCCCAGATACGCAGTATTTT.

The gene calls are TRBV12-3 or TRBV12-4 and TRBJ1-1; D not resolved. This CDR3 region has 13 residues. V was trimmed by 2 bases and J by 1 base, leaving 5 bases between them. The CDR3 DNA follows: TGTGCCAGCAGTTTACCAGGGAACACTGAAGCTTTCTTT. Amino acid sequence: CASSLPGNTEAFF.

The V and J genes are TRBV4-1 and TRBJ2-1; the D gene is possibly TRBD1 (5 bases). The germline V gene has CDR1 MGHRA and CDR2 YSYEKL. The ends were cut back, 1 base at V and 3 bases at J, with 13 bases in the middle. This CDR3 has 16 amino acids. The CDR3 reads CASSQARGTNYNEQFF. In DNA form, the CDR3 reads TGCGCCAGCAGCCAAGCAAGGGGAACCAACTACAATGAGCAGTTCTTC.

The chain carries TRBV18 and TRBJ2-3; D is perhaps TRBD1 (5 bases). The germline V gene encodes CDR1 KGHSH and CDR2 LQKENI. Trimming removed 3 bases from V and 5 bases from J, with 6 bases in between. The CDR3 has 12 amino acids. Here the CDR3 DNA reads TGTGCCAGCTCACCCGACAGAGATACGCAGTATTTT. It codes for CASSPDRDTQYF.

This chain connects TRBV28 to TRBJ1-3; D is uncertain. V was cut by 3 bases and J by 0 bases, with 9 bases left in between. The germline CDR1 and CDR2 sequences are MDHEN and SYDVKM. The CDR3 has 15 amino acids. CDR3 nucleotide sequence: TGTGCCAGCAGTTTGGTAGTAAGCTCTGGAAACACCATATATTTT. This codes for CASSLVVSSGNTIYF.

This rearrangement joins TRBV7-8 to TRBJ2-2; unclear D gene. V was clipped by 4 bases and J by 0 bases, with 6 bases between them. Germline V gene data show CDR1 as SGHVS and CDR2 as FQNEAQ. This CDR3 is 14 amino acids long. The CDR3 nucleotides read TGTGCCAGCAGCTCGGTCACGAACACCGGGGAGCTGTTTTTT. This encodes CASSSVTNTGELFF.

The CDR3 DNA reads as TGTGCCAGCAGCCGCACAGGGTCTAATGAAAAACTGTTTTTT. It encodes CASSRTGSNEKLFF. V usage is TRBV5-4 and J usage is TRBJ1-4; D is perhaps TRBD1 (6 bases). The CDR3 spans 14 residues. Trimming stripped 4 bases from V and 3 bases from J, with 10 bases between. Looked up from germline, CDR1 is SGHNT and CDR2 is YYREEE (reference sequence).

The chain combines TRBV15 with TRBJ2-2; 12 nucleotides align to TRBD2. Germline CDR1 reads LNHNV; CDR2 reads YYDKDF (reference sequence). CDR3 length: 16 residues. Germline trimming cut 5 bases from V and 6 bases from J; bases unmatched to any gene: 7. CDR3 protein: CATSPRLAGVSGELFF. CDR3 DNA sequence: TGTGCCACCAGCCCTCGACTAGCGGGAGTATCCGGGGAGCTGTTTTTT.